This TCR beta chain emerged from a study of blood T cells in healthy people across ages. Points on this clonotype: Its antigen is unknown.

V lost 6 bases, J lost 1 base, and 15 bases lay in between. In germline, CDR1 is DFQATT, CDR2 SNEGSKA (reference sequence). CDR3 length: 14 residues. PCR was performed a second time for roughly 6 to 12 cycles using a sample-barcoded 5' primer and a J-beta primer mix. TCRdb redid the calling of the 5' RACE reads with MiXCR, one entry per CDR3 protein. Of roughly 1.5 million distinct CDR3 sequences listed, approximately 42% are singletons. The study's findings and limits: While age rose, TCR beta diversity per million T cells dropped in a roughly linear way.

Sequencing was performed on blood. The chain combines TRBV20-1 with TRBJ2-5; D gene unclear. The receptor comes from a woman aged 18-29 years in good health. In DNA form, the CDR3 reads TGCAGTGCACGCCTGGGCAGCGTCCAAGAGACCCAGTACTTC. Translation: CSARLGSVQETQYF.